The 21 T cell receptor beta chains presented below share a single source sample, sequenced in a study of vaccination effects on CD4 cells after COVID-19. Their target antigens are unknown. This table comes from immunoSEQ multiplex PCR, and its TCRdb copy is limited to in-frame clones, with some not included. The profile shows about 16,000 clones, 76% of them singletons. Antigen-specific CD4+ T cells were expanded (with viral peptide pools) by the ViraFEST assay ahead of sequencing. Upon completion of 10 to 11 days in culture, CD4+ T cells were isolated. The cohort was immunized with two doses of either the BNT162b2 or mRNA-1273 vaccine. Sequenced material: CD4+ T cells from PBMCs cultured with HCoV-NL63 spike peptides, taken after COVID-19 vaccination. These receptors originate from a human donor who received a COVID-19 vaccine.

This clone is deemed large. The chain is built from TRBV2 and TRBJ2-4; TRBD2 matches at 14 bases. The germline V gene encodes CDR1 SNHLY and CDR2 FYNNEI. This CDR3 is 14 amino acids long. V was clipped by 5 bases and J by 9 bases; unmatched bases: 3. CDR3 protein: CASSWTSGGSIQYF. In DNA form, the CDR3 reads TGTGCCAGCAGTTGGACTAGCGGGGGGAGCATTCAGTACTTC.

This clone came up once. This rearrangement joins TRBV24-1 to TRBJ2-2, with TRBD1 matching 8 bases. There are 14 residues in the CDR3. Trimming removed 9 bases from V and 5 bases from J; junction bases left unmatched: 7. The germline CDR1 and CDR2 sequences are KGHDR and SFDVKD. The chain's CDR3 is CATAPGGWTGELFF. In DNA form, the CDR3 reads TGTGCCACCGCCCCAGGGGGCTGGACCGGGGAGCTGTTTTTT.

The V and J genes are TRBV7-9 and TRBJ2-1; TRBD2 agrees at 7 bases. V dropped 3 bases and J dropped 6; count of bases not matched to a gene: 11. The CDR3 runs to 16 residues. The germline V gene encodes CDR1 SEHNR and CDR2 FQNEAQ (reference sequence). Written as DNA, the CDR3 is TGTGCCAGCAGCTTTTTCCCAAGCGGGACGCCCAATGAGCAGTTCTTC. Its translation is CASSFFPSGTPNEQFF.

The rearrangement links TRBV11-2 to TRBJ2-3; 12 nucleotides match TRBD2. The CDR3 runs to 16 residues. The V segment lost 1 base and the J segment 2 bases; nucleotides outside the gene matches: 1. Germline V CDR1 and CDR2: SGHAT, FQNNGV. The CDR3 region has the DNA TGTGCCAGCAGCTTAGGACTAGCGGGAGCCACAGATACGCAGTATTTT. It specifies CASSLGLAGATDTQYF.

The V gene is TRBV7-9, the J gene TRBJ2-7, with 7 bases fitting TRBD1. The CDR3 is 13 amino acids. Germline V gene lookup returns CDR1 SEHNR and CDR2 FQNEAQ (reference sequence). With V trimmed by 5 bases and J by 1 base, 2 bases remained unmatched. The chain's CDR3 is CASSPGQSYEQYF. The CDR3 DNA follows: TGTGCCAGCAGCCCGGGACAGTCCTACGAGCAGTACTTC.

Points on this clone: This is likely an artifact of a read error, given a far larger clone one base away. The chain is built from TRBV12-3 or TRBV12-4 and TRBJ1-2, with D possibly being TRBD1 (5 bases). The CDR3 spans 12 residues. V was shortened by 3 bases and J by 4 bases, with 6 bases between the two germline ends. As DNA, the CDR3 is TGTGCCAGCAGTTTCAGGGCCTATGGCTACACCTTC. This translates into CASSFRAYGYTF.

The chain joins TRBV18 to TRBJ1-1, with D uncertain. Germline V gene data show CDR1 as KGHSH and CDR2 as LQKENI. Trimming shortened V by 3 bases and J by 1 base, and 12 bases separated the two germline ends. The CDR3 loop spans 15 amino acids. The CDR3 DNA is TGTGCCAGCTCACCCCAGAATCCCAGGAACACTGAAGCTTTCTTT. The encoded protein is CASSPQNPRNTEAFF.

This sequence joins TRBV4-1 and TRBJ2-1; D is uncertain. CDR1 and CDR2 (germline): MGHRA, YSYEKL. This CDR3 is 14 amino acids long. V was clipped by 1 base and J by 3 bases, with 7 bases between them. The CDR3, as DNA: TGCGCCAGCAGCCAAGTGAGGTTCTACAATGAGCAGTTCTTC. Its protein is CASSQVRFYNEQFF.

The chain carries TRBV6-1 and TRBJ2-1, with D perhaps matching TRBD2 (5 bases). The germline V gene encodes CDR1 MNHNS and CDR2 SASEGT. The CDR3 totals 18 residues. Trimming left V 4 bases short and J 0 bases short, with 19 bases between. The CDR3 nucleotides read TGTGCCAGCAGTGGCCTCTCGGGAAAACGAAGCTCCTACAATGAGCAGTTCTTC. This gives the protein CASSGLSGKRSSYNEQFF.

The chain is built from TRBV6-4 and TRBJ1-1; 7 bases line up with TRBD1. The CDR3 has 14 residues. CDR1 and CDR2 from the germline V gene are MRHNA and SNTAGT. After removal of 6 bases from V and 3 bases from J, the junction contained 7 bases not matched to a gene. CDR3 residues: CASRPRQGHTEAFF. DNA for the CDR3: TGTGCCAGCAGACCCCGACAGGGCCACACTGAAGCTTTCTTT.

The chain recombines TRBV6-1 with TRBJ1-2; a possible D gene is TRBD1 (5 bases). Germline assignment: CDR1 MNHNS and CDR2 SASEGT. The CDR3 has 12 amino acids. V was clipped by 3 bases and J by 6 bases, with 8 bases between them. CDR3 sequence (DNA): TGTGCCAGCAGTGAGTCACAGGATGGCTACACCTTC. It translates to CASSESQDGYTF.

The V gene is TRBV7-6, the J gene TRBJ2-2, with 9 bases aligning to TRBD1. Germline-derived CDR1 and CDR2 are SGHVS and FNYEAQ. The CDR3 loop spans 17 amino acids. Trimming cost V 5 bases and J 3 bases; bases outside gene matches: 10. CDR3 region: CASSQYTGGGDTGELFF. The CDR3, as DNA: TGTGCCAGCAGCCAATACACAGGGGGCGGTGACACCGGGGAGCTGTTTTTT.

The DNA for the CDR3 is TGTGCCAGCAGTAACAGGAGGAATAGAGAGACCCAGTACTTC. It specifies CASSNRRNRETQYF. V and J are TRBV2 and TRBJ2-5; D may be TRBD1 or TRBD2 (5 bases each). The germline gives CDR1 SNHLY, CDR2 FYNNEI. The V gene lost 5 bases and the J gene lost 4 bases, with 14 bases spanning the gap. The CDR3 length is 14 residues.

The chain recombines TRBV5-4 with TRBJ2-7; 7 bases match TRBD2. V dropped 0 bases and J dropped 2; count of bases not matched to a gene: 2. This CDR3 is built from 14 residues. Germline CDR1 and CDR2: SGHNT and YYREEE (reference sequence). CDR3 nucleotides: TGTGCCAGCAGCTTGGCCGGGACTACCTACGAGCAGTACTTC. Its translation is CASSLAGTTYEQYF. The whole variable domain, filled in from reference TRBV5-4 and TRBJ2-7, reads ETGVTQSPTHLIKTRGQQVTLRCSSQSGHNTVSWYQQALGQGPQFIFQYYREEENGRGNFPPRFSGLQFPNYSSELNVNALELDDSALYLCASSLAGTTYEQYFGPGTRLTVT.

The rearrangement links TRBV7-9 to TRBJ1-3; possibly TRBD1 for D (5 bases). V shed 4 bases and J shed 4 bases, with 11 bases lying between them. Germline V lookup: CDR1 SEHNR, CDR2 FQNEAQ (reference sequence). CDR3 length: 14 residues. In DNA form, the CDR3 reads TGTGCCAGCAGCTCGAGCCACAGGGGAAACACCATATATTTT. Translation gives CASSSSHRGNTIYF.

The chain couples TRBV2 to TRBJ2-1; maybe TRBD1 (6 bases). The CDR3 length is 15 residues. CDR1 and CDR2 (germline): SNHLY, FYNNEI. V was pared by 4 bases and J by 0 bases, with 10 bases between. The CDR3 region is CASSVRGSSYNEQFF. The CDR3 DNA reads as TGTGCCAGCAGTGTAAGGGGGAGCTCCTACAATGAGCAGTTCTTC.

V usage is TRBV19 and J usage is TRBJ1-1; D remains unclear. The CDR3 loop spans 14 amino acids. Germline V gene lookup returns CDR1 LNHDA and CDR2 SQIVND (reference sequence). V shed 4 bases and J shed 0 bases, with 9 bases lying between them. The CDR3 nucleotides read TGTGCCAGTAGTAGAGGACGGGTGAACACTGAAGCTTTCTTT. Translating gives CASSRGRVNTEAFF.

CDR3 DNA sequence: TGTGCCAGCAGCTTGGAGATTAGCGGGAGACGGCGCACAGATACGCAGTATTTT. Its translation is CASSLEISGRRRTDTQYF. This chain connects TRBV5-4 to TRBJ2-3; the match to TRBD2 covers 9 bases. V was clipped by 0 bases and J by 1 base; unmatched bases: 9. From germline, CDR1 is SGHNT and CDR2 YYREEE (reference sequence). The CDR3 contains 18 residues.

CDR3 loop: CAWSGETEQFF. CDR3 DNA sequence: TGTGCCTGGAGCGGGGAGACTGAGCAGTTCTTC. The chain carries TRBV30 and TRBJ2-1; possibly TRBD2 for D (5 bases). The germline CDR1 and CDR2 sequences are GTSNPN and SVGIG (reference sequence). The CDR3 sequence is 11 residues long. V lost 3 bases to trimming and J lost 9 bases, with 9 bases between them. Drawing the rest from reference TRBV30 and TRBJ2-1, the complete variable domain is SQTIHQWPATLVQPVGSPLSLECTVEGTSNPNLYWYRQAAGRGLQLLFYSVGIGQISSEVPQNLSASRPQDRQFILSSKKLLLSDSGFYLCAWSGETEQFFGPGTRLTVL.

This clone was seen more than once but under ten times. The chain links TRBV19 to TRBJ1-1; D is undetermined. This CDR3 has 13 amino acids. The V and J ends lost 3 bases and 2 bases respectively, with 7 bases between them. In germline, CDR1 is LNHDA, CDR2 SQIVND (reference sequence). CDR3 protein: CASSMTLNTEAFF. CDR3 DNA: TGTGCCAGTAGTATGACGTTAAACACTGAAGCTTTCTTT.

V gene TRBV29-1 combines with J gene TRBJ2-6, with unresolved D. V dropped 7 bases and J dropped 4 bases, with 8 bases sitting between them. The germline V gene has CDR1 SQVTM and CDR2 ANQGSEA. This CDR3 is built from 12 residues. CDR3 region: CSANVGANVLTF. In nucleotides, the CDR3 is TGCAGCGCGAATGTCGGGGCCAACGTCCTGACTTTC.